These 22 T cell receptor beta chains came from one sample sequenced in a study of T cell responses to AZD1222 COVID-19 vaccine. Profiling relied on immunoSEQ multiplex PCR, and the TCRdb table lists in-frame clones only, not all of them. The sample records approximately 82,000 clones, more than 90% being singletons. The specimen was peripheral blood, collected on day 0 of AZD1222 vaccination. All receptors derive from an adult in good health.

This chain joins TRBV10-3 and TRBJ1-1; 8 bases map to TRBD1. Germline V lookup: CDR1 ENHRY, CDR2 SYGVKD. CDR3 length: 14 amino acids. The ends lost 5 bases at V and 6 bases at J; junction bases unmatched: 8. CDR3 protein: CAISTGQGPSEAFF. In DNA form, the CDR3 reads TGTGCCATCAGTACCGGACAGGGACCTTCTGAAGCTTTCTTT.

This chain joins TRBV24-1 and TRBJ2-1, with 8 bases that match TRBD1. Germline CDR1 and CDR2: KGHDR and SFDVKD. This CDR3 comprises 16 residues. With V trimmed by 4 bases and J by 2 bases, 6 bases remained unmatched. The CDR3 region is CATSDTQGAAYNEQFF. CDR3 nucleotides: TGTGCCACCAGTGACACCCAGGGGGCCGCCTACAATGAGCAGTTCTTC.

The V call is TRBV5-1, the J call TRBJ2-7; D is undetermined. In germline, CDR1 is SGHRS, CDR2 YFSETQ. CDR3 length: 13 amino acids. Trimming stripped 1 base from V and 6 bases from J, with 11 bases between. CDR3 amino acids: CASSLIVEFEQYF. Written as DNA, the CDR3 is TGCGCCAGCAGCTTGATAGTGGAATTCGAGCAGTACTTC. Supplemented by reference TRBV5-1 and TRBJ2-7, the full variable domain reads KAGVTQTPRYLIKTRGQQVTLSCSPISGHRSVSWYQQTPGQGLQFLFEYFSETQRNKGNFPGRFSGRQFSNSRSEMNVSTLELGDSALYLCASSLIVEFEQYFGPGTRLTVT.

Turning to this clone: An end of the junction does not agree with germline; a read error may underlie this. The chain is built from TRBV19 and TRBJ2-7, with TRBD1 identical over 8 bases. The CDR3 totals 14 residues. Germline V CDR1 and CDR2: LNHDA, SQIVND (reference sequence). CDR3: CASSSPAGQGARFF. The CDR3 DNA follows: TGTGCCAGTAGTTCCCCCGCAGGACAGGGAGCTAGGTTCTTC.

This clone showed up just once. This rearrangement joins TRBV7-2 to TRBJ1-1, with D possibly matching TRBD1 (5 bases). The V end lost 5 bases, the J end lost 1 base, and 14 bases lay between the germline ends. This CDR3 comprises 15 residues. Germline V gives CDR1 SGHTA, CDR2 FQGNSA. In DNA form, the CDR3 reads TGTGCCAGCAGCCCCCCCTTTGGGACGAACACTGAAGCTTTCTTT. Protein: CASSPPFGTNTEAFF.

The rearrangement links TRBV5-1 to TRBJ1-3; no definite D call. The V gene's germline CDR1 is SGHRS and CDR2 YFSETQ. The CDR3 spans 13 residues. V dropped 0 bases and J dropped 4 bases, with 5 bases sitting between them. This CDR3 reads CASSLDRGNTIYF. CDR3 bases: TGCGCCAGCAGCTTGGATCGGGGAAACACCATATATTTT.

This chain joins TRBV9 and TRBJ1-3; D not certain. With 0 bases removed from V and 4 bases from J, the gap between germline ends came to 14 bases. The CDR3 is 16 residues long. Germline V lookup: CDR1 SGDLS, CDR2 YYNGEE. As DNA, the CDR3 is TGTGCCAGCAGCGTAGAGGCTTGGATTCAAGGAAACACCATATATTTT. Protein product: CASSVEAWIQGNTIYF.

This clone was seen only once. The chain combines TRBV10-3 with TRBJ2-7, with a weak D call TRBD1 (6 bases). Looked up from germline, CDR1 is ENHRY and CDR2 is SYGVKD. V was pared by 10 bases and J by 0 bases, with 10 bases between. This CDR3 is 12 amino acids long. CDR3 coding DNA: TGTGCCACCCAGGGGAGCTCCTACGAGCAGTACTTC. It codes for CATQGSSYEQYF.

This clone occurred a few times. The V and J genes are TRBV27 and TRBJ2-7, with TRBD1 as a possible D gene (6 bases). The germline V gene encodes CDR1 MNHEY and CDR2 SMNVEV (reference sequence). The CDR3 length is 15 residues. V was pared by 4 bases and J by 6 bases, with 19 bases between. In DNA form, the CDR3 reads TGTGCCAGCAGTTCCCAAGGGGGTCGGGTCACCGAGCAGTACTTC. It encodes CASSSQGGRVTEQYF.

The chain joins TRBV5-4 to TRBJ1-1; no reliable D call. The V gene's germline CDR1 is SGHNT and CDR2 YYREEE (reference sequence). This CDR3 is 15 amino acids long. V shed 4 bases and J shed 1 base, with 14 bases lying between them. The CDR3 reads CASSTARNRNTEAFF. Here the CDR3 DNA reads TGTGCCAGCAGCACGGCACGGAACAGGAACACTGAAGCTTTCTTT.

This clone is medium-sized within its sample. Here the CDR3 DNA reads TGTGCCAGCACCCCCCGGGGCGACTACGAGCAGTACTTC. Its protein is CASTPRGDYEQYF. The chain couples TRBV2 to TRBJ2-7; either TRBD1 or TRBD2 may supply D (5 bases each). Germline V gene sequence: CDR1 SNHLY, CDR2 FYNNEI. V was cut by 7 bases and J by 3 bases, with 13 bases left in between. This CDR3 has 13 residues. Supplemented by reference TRBV2 and TRBJ2-7, the full variable domain reads EPEVTQTPSHQVTQMGQEVILRCVPISNHLYFYWYRQILGQKVEFLVSFYNNEISEKSEIFDDQFSVERPDGSNFTLKIRSTKLEDSAMYFCASTPRGDYEQYFGPGTRLTVT.

The J gene is TRBJ2-1, the V gene TRBV5-1; TRBD2 matches at 8 bases. CDR1 SGHRS and CDR2 YFSETQ come from the germline V gene. V lost 4 bases and J lost 7; bases outside the gene matches: 7. The CDR3 contains 14 residues. The CDR3 nucleotides read TGCGCCAGCAGCCCCGGGACTAGAGATAATGAGCAGTTCTTC. Translation gives CASSPGTRDNEQFF.

The CDR3 DNA is TGTGCCAGCAGCTTAGGGGTGGCGGGGGGCACCTACGAGCAGTACTTC. It specifies CASSLGVAGGTYEQYF. The chain has TRBV11-2 and TRBJ2-7; 8 nucleotides align to TRBD2. The germline V gene has CDR1 SGHAT and CDR2 FQNNGV. CDR3 length: 16 residues. The J segment lost 2 bases and the V segment lost 1 base, leaving 7 bases of the junction unmatched.

The chain's CDR3 is CSASGTGRKSSYEQYF. In DNA, the CDR3 is TGCAGTGCTAGTGGGACAGGGAGGAAGAGCTCCTACGAGCAGTACTTC. The genes are TRBV20-1 and TRBJ2-7; TRBD1 aligns across 9 bases. Trimming took 3 bases from V and 0 from J; bases not matched to a gene: 9. In germline, CDR1 is DFQATT, CDR2 SNEGSKA (reference sequence). CDR3 length equals 16 residues.

The gene calls are TRBV3-1 (or the pseudogene TRBV3-2) and TRBJ1-1, with TRBD1 matching over 8 bases. This CDR3 is 17 amino acids long. Germline CDR1 LGHDT, CDR2 YNNKEL (reference sequence). Losses at the gene ends were 2 bases for V and 1 base for J; bases not matched to a gene: 9. This chain's CDR3 is CASSQFRSGTGNTEAFF. The CDR3, as DNA: TGTGCCAGCAGCCAATTTCGGTCCGGGACAGGGAACACTGAAGCTTTCTTT.

Written as DNA, the CDR3 is TGTGCCAGCAGTTACGGGATTAGCAATCAGCCCCAGCATTTT. It specifies CASSYGISNQPQHF. This chain uses TRBV6-6 with TRBJ1-5, with no clear D. V was cut by 2 bases and J by 0 bases, with 5 bases left in between. The CDR3 covers 14 residues. Germline CDR1 MNHNY, CDR2 SVGAGI (reference sequence).

The table lists this clone with a few counts. The chain links TRBV6-2 or TRBV6-3 to TRBJ2-2; the D is unclear. CDR1 and CDR2 (germline): MNHEY, SVGEGT. This CDR3 is built from 12 residues. V lost 4 bases, J lost 5 bases, and 5 bases lay in between. In DNA, the CDR3 is TGTGCCAGCAGTTCCGGGACCGGGGAGCTGTTTTTT. Amino acids: CASSSGTGELFF.

This chain links TRBV6-5 with TRBJ2-7, with D tentatively TRBD2 (6 bases). The CDR3 spans 15 residues. Germline CDR1 MNHEY, CDR2 SVGAGI. Trimming removed 4 bases at V and 6 bases at J, with 19 bases between. CDR3 DNA sequence: TGTGCCAGCAGTTGGCAGGCCGGGACTGGGGGCGAGCAGTACTTC. It translates to CASSWQAGTGGEQYF.

This chain uses TRBV2 with TRBJ1-2; TRBD1 matches at 10 bases. The CDR3 runs 14 residues. CDR1 is SNHLY and CDR2 is FYNNEI in the germline V gene. The V segment lost 4 bases and the J segment 8 bases; nucleotides outside the gene matches: 7. DNA of the CDR3: TGTGCCAGCAGTGCTGACAGGGGGCTCGGCGGCTACACCTTC. Its translation is CASSADRGLGGYTF.

This chain uses TRBV4-2 with TRBJ1-5; D is uncertain. Germline V gives CDR1 LGHNA, CDR2 YNFKEQ. This CDR3 region has 17 residues. The V and J ends lost 3 bases and 0 bases respectively, with 15 bases between them. The CDR3 nucleotides are TGTGCCAGCAGCCACTTTTCGACGGAATATAGCAATCAGCCCCAGCATTTT. Protein: CASSHFSTEYSNQPQHF.

The chain has TRBV11-3 and TRBJ2-3; D may be TRBD2 (5 bases). Germline V CDR1 and CDR2: SGHNT, YENEEA. V gave up 3 bases and J gave up 2 bases, with 12 bases separating them. The CDR3 consists of 15 residues. This CDR3 is CASSLSGLLTDTQYF. CDR3 bases: TGTGCCAGCAGCTTGTCTGGACTCCTCACAGATACGCAGTATTTT.

The rearrangement uses TRBV6-6 and TRBJ2-7, with D possibly called TRBD1 or TRBD2 (6 bases each). The length of the CDR3 is 14 residues. V was trimmed by 8 bases and J by 0 bases, leaving 14 bases between them. Germline V gives CDR1 MNHNY, CDR2 SVGAGI (reference sequence). The CDR3 region is CASRLGGSSYEQYF. For the CDR3, the DNA is TGTGCCAGCCGCCTCGGGGGCAGCTCCTACGAGCAGTACTTC.